This is a list of T cell receptor beta chains from one sample in a study of identical twins. From the 5' RACE reads, TCRdb called clonotypes with MiXCR, one entry per CDR3 protein. Of under 300,000 distinct CDR3 sequences listed, more than 9.5% are singletons. This same sample was also part of a study on yellow fever vaccine responses in identical twins.

Source material: memory (CD45RO+) T cells sorted from blood. The receptor set was obtained from a woman aged 18-35 years in good health. CDR3s include the opening cysteine and the closing phenylalanine or tryptophan. Each record gives: CDR3 DNA, CDR3 protein, clone size, J gene, D gene, V gene. The D gene is left open where the match is weak. The size field is filled for only some rows; it gives once, few, many or a size class.

DNA: TGCAGTGCTACAAAGGGACTAGCGTCCTACGAGCAGTACTTC
CDR3: CSATKGLASYEQYF
size: few
J: TRBJ2-7
D: TRBD2
V: TRBV20-1

DNA: TGCGCCAGCAGCTTATACAGCCACTTGAACACTGAAGCTTTCTTT
CDR3: CASSLYSHLNTEAFF
size: NA
J: TRBJ1-1
D: NA
V: TRBV5-1

DNA: TGTGCCAGCCGGGGAGAGTCTTACGAGCAGTACTTC
CDR3: CASRGESYEQYF
size: few
J: TRBJ2-7
D: NA
V: TRBV2

DNA: TGTGCCAGCAGTTACAGGGATGACTATGGCTACACCTTC
CDR3: CASSYRDDYGYTF
size: NA
J: TRBJ1-2
D: NA
V: TRBV12-3/TRBV12-4

DNA: TGCGCCAGCAGCTTCGGCGGGGGGCCTCACGAGCAGTACTTC
CDR3: CASSFGGGPHEQYF
size: many
J: TRBJ2-7
D: TRBD2
V: TRBV5-1

DNA: TGTGCCACCAGCATTTCCCAGCGGGAGAGATCAGATACGCAGTATTTT
CDR3: CATSISQRERSDTQYF
size: few
J: TRBJ2-3
D: TRBD2
V: TRBV15

DNA: TGCAGTGCCTCGACAGGGCCTTATAGCAATCAGCCCCAGCATTTT
CDR3: CSASTGPYSNQPQHF
size: many
J: TRBJ1-5
D: TRBD1
V: TRBV20-1

DNA: TGTGCCTGGAGTGCAGGACTAGCGGGAAGCACAGATACGCAGTATTTT
CDR3: CAWSAGLAGSTDTQYF
size: NA
J: TRBJ2-3
D: TRBD2
V: TRBV30

DNA: TGTGCCAGTAGTATAGCTAGGGGGACTCAGCAGTTCTTC
CDR3: CASSIARGTQQFF
size: few
J: TRBJ2-1
D: NA
V: TRBV19

DNA: TGTGCCAGCAGCAGGCAACAGGGGATTGCGGCAAGCACTGAAGCTTTCTTT
CDR3: CASSRQQGIAASTEAFF
size: many
J: TRBJ1-1
D: NA
V: TRBV21-1

DNA: TGTGCCAGCAGTTACAAGGAGGGTGAGCAGTTCTTC
CDR3: CASSYKEGEQFF
size: NA
J: TRBJ2-1
D: NA
V: TRBV6-6

DNA: TGTGCCAGCAGTGAATTAGGCCGGCTGGTGGAGCAGTACTTC
CDR3: CASSELGRLVEQYF
size: NA
J: TRBJ2-7
D: NA
V: TRBV2

DNA: TGCAGCGTCTACTCAGGGGGCCGGAACACCGGGGAGCTGTTTTTT
CDR3: CSVYSGGRNTGELFF
size: many
J: TRBJ2-2
D: TRBD1
V: TRBV29-1

DNA: TGCAGTGCTGGGGACAGACGTAGCACAGATACGCAGTATTTT
CDR3: CSAGDRRSTDTQYF
size: many
J: TRBJ2-3
D: TRBD1
V: TRBV20-1

DNA: TGTGCCAGCAGCAGGACCCCGGGACTAGCGGGGGGCCGTAGCACAGATACGCAGTATTTT
CDR3: CASSRTPGLAGGRSTDTQYF
size: NA
J: TRBJ2-3
D: TRBD2
V: TRBV5-6

DNA: TGTGCCAGCAGCGTAGAGAGTAGGTCACCCCTCCACTTT
CDR3: CASSVESRSPLHF
size: few
J: TRBJ1-6
D: NA
V: TRBV9

DNA: TGTGCCAGCAGCGTAGGAGCAGGGGAGAGCTATGGCTACACCTTC
CDR3: CASSVGAGESYGYTF
size: NA
J: TRBJ1-2
D: NA
V: TRBV9

DNA: TGTGCCACCAGCAGAGAAAGGATTGGAAACACCATATATTTT
CDR3: CATSRERIGNTIYF
size: NA
J: TRBJ1-3
D: NA
V: TRBV15

DNA: TGTGCCAGTAGTACTACGACATGGAGCAATCAGCCCCAGCATTTT
CDR3: CASSTTTWSNQPQHF
size: few
J: TRBJ1-5
D: NA
V: TRBV19

DNA: TGTGCCACCAGTAGCTCTGGGGCCAACGTCCTGACTTTC
CDR3: CATSSSGANVLTF
size: few
J: TRBJ2-6
D: NA
V: TRBV24-1

DNA: TGTGCCAGCAGCGCCGGGACCAGCTACAATGAGCAGTTCTTC
CDR3: CASSAGTSYNEQFF
size: few
J: TRBJ2-1
D: NA
V: TRBV9

DNA: TGTGCCACCTTAGCGGGAGGGTCCTACGAGCAGTACTTC
CDR3: CATLAGGSYEQYF
size: many
J: TRBJ2-7
D: TRBD2
V: TRBV10-3

DNA: TGCAGTGCTAGAGACCCGTACCAAGAGACCCAGTACTTC
CDR3: CSARDPYQETQYF
size: few
J: TRBJ2-5
D: NA
V: TRBV20-1

DNA: TGCAGCCAAAAATCTGAGGCGGGAGAGCCCCAAGAGACCCAGTACTTC
CDR3: CSQKSEAGEPQETQYF
size: NA
J: TRBJ2-5
D: TRBD2
V: TRBV29-1

DNA: TGTGCCAGCAAGGACAGATCCACAGATACGCAGTATTTT
CDR3: CASKDRSTDTQYF
size: NA
J: TRBJ2-3
D: NA
V: TRBV2

DNA: TGTGCCAGCAGCTTGGCCCAGGGGTTGGACACCGGGGAGCTGTTTTTT
CDR3: CASSLAQGLDTGELFF
size: many
J: TRBJ2-2
D: NA
V: TRBV5-5

DNA: TGTGCCAGCAGTTTAGCGGGGAGCACCGGGGAGCTGTTTTTT
CDR3: CASSLAGSTGELFF
size: few
J: TRBJ2-2
D: NA
V: TRBV12-3/TRBV12-4

DNA: TGTGCCAGCAGTTCCATCAGGTTGAACACCGGGGAGCTGTTTTTT
CDR3: CASSSIRLNTGELFF
size: few
J: TRBJ2-2
D: NA
V: TRBV27

DNA: TGTGCCAGCAGCTTAGACGGGAGTTGGGCAGATACGCAGTATTTT
CDR3: CASSLDGSWADTQYF
size: many
J: TRBJ2-3
D: NA
V: TRBV7-2

DNA: TGTGCCAGCAGCCAAAGACAGGGGTCCTACAATGAGCAGTTCTTC
CDR3: CASSQRQGSYNEQFF
size: many
J: TRBJ2-1
D: TRBD1
V: TRBV7-9

DNA: TGTGCCAGCAGCGGACGAGGGAGAGGGCACTACGAGCAGTACTTC
CDR3: CASSGRGRGHYEQYF
size: NA
J: TRBJ2-7
D: NA
V: TRBV5-6

DNA: TGTGCCAGCAGCCGAACTACCCATGGGGCTGAAGCTTTCTTT
CDR3: CASSRTTHGAEAFF
size: NA
J: TRBJ1-1
D: NA
V: TRBV7-2

DNA: TGCGCCAGCAGTCCCGGGGCGTCCACTGAAGCTTTCTTT
CDR3: CASSPGASTEAFF
size: NA
J: TRBJ1-1
D: NA
V: TRBV5-1

DNA: TGTGCCAGCAGCCAAGGACTAGCGGGAGCCTCCATGGGTGAGCAGTACTTC
CDR3: CASSQGLAGASMGEQYF
size: many
J: TRBJ2-7
D: TRBD2
V: TRBV3-1

DNA: TGTGCCAGCAGTTTAAAGGGACTAGGCCCTGGGACAGATACGCAGTATTTT
CDR3: CASSLKGLGPGTDTQYF
size: NA
J: TRBJ2-3
D: TRBD2
V: TRBV28

DNA: TGTGCCACCAGCGGACTAGCGGACACAGATACGCAGTATTTT
CDR3: CATSGLADTDTQYF
size: NA
J: TRBJ2-3
D: TRBD2
V: TRBV19

DNA: TGTGCCAGCAGCCCAGGTTTTCGGCGGGGGGGTTCGTACGAGCAGTACTTC
CDR3: CASSPGFRRGGSYEQYF
size: NA
J: TRBJ2-7
D: TRBD2
V: TRBV14

DNA: TGTGCCAGCAGTCGACTAGCGGGCACGGATAATGAGCAGTTCTTC
CDR3: CASSRLAGTDNEQFF
size: many
J: TRBJ2-1
D: TRBD2
V: TRBV12-3/TRBV12-4

DNA: TGTCCCAGCAGCAAGGACAGGCTACCTTACACCTTC
CDR3: CPSSKDRLPYTF
size: few
J: TRBJ1-2
D: TRBD1
V: TRBV6-6

DNA: TGTGCCAGCAGCCAAGGACAGGCCAATCAGCCCCAGCATTTT
CDR3: CASSQGQANQPQHF
size: few
J: TRBJ1-5
D: NA
V: TRBV4-2

DNA: TGCAGTGCTAAGGGGACAGTATACGAGCAGTACTTC
CDR3: CSAKGTVYEQYF
size: many
J: TRBJ2-7
D: TRBD1
V: TRBV20-1

DNA: TGCAGATCGGTGGGGGTGATGAACACTGAAGCTTTCTTT
CDR3: CRSVGVMNTEAFF
size: NA
J: TRBJ1-1
D: NA
V: TRBV20-1